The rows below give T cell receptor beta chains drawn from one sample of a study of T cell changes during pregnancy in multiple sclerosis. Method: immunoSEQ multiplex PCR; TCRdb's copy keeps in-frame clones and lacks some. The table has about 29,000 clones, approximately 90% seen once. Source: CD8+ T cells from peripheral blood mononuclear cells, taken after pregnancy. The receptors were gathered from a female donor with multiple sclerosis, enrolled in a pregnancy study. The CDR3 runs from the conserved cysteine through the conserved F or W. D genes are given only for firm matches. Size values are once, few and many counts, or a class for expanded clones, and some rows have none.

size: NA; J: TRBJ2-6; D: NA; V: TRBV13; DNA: TGTGCCAGCAGCTTAGCGGCAGGGGTATTCTCTGGGGCCAACGTCCTGACTTTC; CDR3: CASSLAAGVFSGANVLTF
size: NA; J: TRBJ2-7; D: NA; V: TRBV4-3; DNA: TGCGCCAGCAGCCAAGATTTGGCAGGGGGGTACGAGCAGTACTTC; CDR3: CASSQDLAGGYEQYF
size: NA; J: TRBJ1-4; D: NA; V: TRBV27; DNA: TGTGCCAGCAGTGTGGGACGGGGGTCGTGGGGTGAAAAACTGTTTTTT; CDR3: CASSVGRGSWGEKLFF
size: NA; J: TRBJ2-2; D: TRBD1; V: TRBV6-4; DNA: TGTGCCAGCAGTCCACGGACAGGGGACACCGGGGAGCTGTTTTTT; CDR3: CASSPRTGDTGELFF
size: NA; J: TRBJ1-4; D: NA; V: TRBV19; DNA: TGTGCCAGTACCCTACGGCCGTGGGACTCGAATGAAAAACTGTTTTTT; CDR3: CASTLRPWDSNEKLFF
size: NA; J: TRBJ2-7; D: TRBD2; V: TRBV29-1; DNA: TGCAGCGCATTGGGAGGGGACTCCTACGAGCAGTACTTC; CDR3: CSALGGDSYEQYF
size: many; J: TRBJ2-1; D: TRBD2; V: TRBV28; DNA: TGTGCCAGCACCTACGGGACTAGCGGGAGGAACAATGAGCAGTTCTTC; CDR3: CASTYGTSGRNNEQFF
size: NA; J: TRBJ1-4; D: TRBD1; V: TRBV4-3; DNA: TGCGCCAGCAGCCCCGGACAGGGGAGGGGGAATGAAAAACTGTTTTTT; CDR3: CASSPGQGRGNEKLFF
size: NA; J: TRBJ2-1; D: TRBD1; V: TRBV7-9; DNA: TGTGCCAGCAGCTTAGGGCAGGGGGCGTACAATGAGCAGTTCTTC; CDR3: CASSLGQGAYNEQFF
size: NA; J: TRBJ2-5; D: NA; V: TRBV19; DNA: TGTGCCAGTAGTAGAGACTCAGGGGGAGGACAAGAGACCCAGTACTTC; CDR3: CASSRDSGGGQETQYF
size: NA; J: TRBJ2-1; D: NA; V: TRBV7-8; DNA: TGTGCCAGCAGCTTAAGGGGTGATGAGCAGTTCTTC; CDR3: CASSLRGDEQFF
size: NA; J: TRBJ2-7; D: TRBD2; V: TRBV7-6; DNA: TGTGCCAGCAGCCCGGGGGCGGGAGGCTACTACGAGCAGTACTTC; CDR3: CASSPGAGGYYEQYF
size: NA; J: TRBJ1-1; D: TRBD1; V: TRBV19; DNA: TGTGCCAGTAGTAAGGGACAGGTAATGAACACTGAAGCTTTCTTT; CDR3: CASSKGQVMNTEAFF
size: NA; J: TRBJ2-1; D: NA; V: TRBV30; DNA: TGTGCCTGGAGCCGGGGGAGCTCCTACAATGAGCAGTTCTTC; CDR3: CAWSRGSSYNEQFF
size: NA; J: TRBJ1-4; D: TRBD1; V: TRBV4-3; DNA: TGCGCCAGCAGCCAAGACCGGGACAGGGGTTTAACTAATGAAAAACTGTTTTTT; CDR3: CASSQDRDRGLTNEKLFF
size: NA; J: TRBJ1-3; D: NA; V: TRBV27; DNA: TGTGCCAGCAGTGTACAGGCCTCTGGAAACACCATATATTTT; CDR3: CASSVQASGNTIYF
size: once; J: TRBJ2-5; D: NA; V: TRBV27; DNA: TGTGCCAGCAGTCCGGGTATGGGGGCTACAGAGACCCAGTACTTC; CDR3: CASSPGMGATETQYF
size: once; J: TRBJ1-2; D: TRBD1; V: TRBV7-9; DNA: TGTGCCAGCAGCTCAGGACAGGCCCACCACTATGGCTACACCTTC; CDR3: CASSSGQAHHYGYTF
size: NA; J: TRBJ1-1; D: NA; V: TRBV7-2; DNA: TGTGCCAGCAGCTTAGCCTTAAACACTGAAGCTTTCTTT; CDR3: CASSLALNTEAFF
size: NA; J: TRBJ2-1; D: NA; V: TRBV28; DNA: TGTGCCAGCAGTTTATTAGGCGGTAATGAGCAGTTCTTC; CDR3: CASSLLGGNEQFF
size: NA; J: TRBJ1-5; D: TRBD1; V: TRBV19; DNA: TGTGCCAGTAGTATTGGCAGGGGGGATTTGGGTCAGCCCCAGCATTTT; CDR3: CASSIGRGDLGQPQHF
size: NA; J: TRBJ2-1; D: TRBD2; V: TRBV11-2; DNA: TGTGCCAGCAGCAGGACTAGTTGGGCGGATGAGCAGTTCTTC; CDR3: CASSRTSWADEQFF